These T cell receptor beta chains were read from a single sample in a study of response to subunit inactivated influenza vaccine. TCRdb used MiXCR to reprocess the RT-PCR reads, holding one entry per CDR3 protein. The sample lists around 520,000 distinct CDR3 sequences, around 11% occurring once. Sequencing was performed on PBMCs from blood, taken on the day of vaccination. Every receptor here comes from a man aged 50-60 years who received an inactivated influenza vaccine. Each CDR3 is given without its conserved first and last residue. The D gene is left open where the match is weak.

cdr3_length: 13
j_call: TRBJ2-7
v_call: TRBV29-1
d_call: TRBD1
cdr3_aa: SVDKGQGTSYEQY

cdr3_length: 11
j_call: TRBJ2-7
v_call: TRBV10-2
d_call: TRBD1
cdr3_aa: ASRDRAPYEQY

cdr3_length: 14
j_call: TRBJ2-7
v_call: TRBV7-2
d_call: NA
cdr3_aa: ASSPPRPGGRLEQY

cdr3_length: 13
j_call: TRBJ2-3
v_call: TRBV2
d_call: NA
cdr3_aa: ASSEAASPSDTQY

cdr3_length: 12
j_call: TRBJ2-7
v_call: TRBV7-2
d_call: NA
cdr3_aa: ASRKDPVSYEQY

cdr3_length: 15
j_call: TRBJ2-7
v_call: TRBV28
d_call: NA
cdr3_aa: ASSLFRGPGAAYEQY

cdr3_length: 13
j_call: TRBJ2-2
v_call: TRBV7-2
d_call: NA
cdr3_aa: ASSVDGGTTGELF

cdr3_length: 14
j_call: TRBJ2-1
v_call: TRBV7-2
d_call: TRBD2
cdr3_aa: ASSLLAGGPGNEQF

cdr3_length: 14
j_call: TRBJ2-4
v_call: TRBV2
d_call: NA
cdr3_aa: ASSDLDSLAKNIQY

cdr3_length: 13
j_call: TRBJ2-3
v_call: TRBV7-2
d_call: NA
cdr3_aa: ASSLVSLGPDTQY

cdr3_length: 14
j_call: TRBJ2-6
v_call: TRBV5-1
d_call: TRBD2
cdr3_aa: ASSTAGDPGANVLT

cdr3_length: 11
j_call: TRBJ2-5
v_call: TRBV20-1
d_call: NA
cdr3_aa: SAPTEILETQY

cdr3_length: 13
j_call: TRBJ1-4
v_call: TRBV4-3
d_call: TRBD1
cdr3_aa: ASSQDRGPHEKLF

cdr3_length: 13
j_call: TRBJ2-1
v_call: TRBV6-1
d_call: TRBD2
cdr3_aa: ASSLSGRTNNEQF

cdr3_length: 13
j_call: TRBJ2-1
v_call: TRBV4-3
d_call: NA
cdr3_aa: ASSQEGIVYNEQF

cdr3_length: 11
j_call: TRBJ2-1
v_call: TRBV11-2
d_call: NA
cdr3_aa: ASSPISWVALF

cdr3_length: 12
j_call: TRBJ2-5
v_call: TRBV29-1
d_call: NA
cdr3_aa: SVVGSASRQTQY

cdr3_length: 13
j_call: TRBJ1-2
v_call: TRBV27
d_call: TRBD1
cdr3_aa: ASSLIGTGEYGYT

cdr3_length: 13
j_call: TRBJ1-2
v_call: TRBV12-3/TRBV12-4
d_call: NA
cdr3_aa: ASSLAGTVNYGYT

cdr3_length: 12
j_call: TRBJ1-2
v_call: TRBV7-2
d_call: NA
cdr3_aa: ASSFGGQSYGYT